These T cell receptor beta chains were read from a single sample in a study of blood T cell repertoires in COVID-19. Generated by immunoSEQ multiplex PCR, the TCRdb table keeps only in-frame clones and is missing some. The sample holds fewer than 250,000 clones, around four fifths seen once. Sequenced: peripheral blood. Every receptor here comes from a woman aged 65 to 85 with active or convalescent COVID-19. Each CDR3 is given with its conserved first and last residue. Fields, in order: clone size, D gene, J gene, V gene, CDR3 length, CDR3 DNA, CDR3 protein. The D gene is left open where the match is weak. Clone size is given for some rows only: seen once, a few or many times, or a class if the clone is expanded.

abundance: .
d_gene: TRBD1
j_gene: TRBJ1-5
v_gene: TRBV19
len: 18
CDR3nt: TGTGCCAGTAGTATCTCCATAGGGACAGGGTATAGCAATCAGCCCCAGCATTTT
CDR3aa: CASSISIGTGYSNQPQHF

abundance: .
d_gene: .
j_gene: TRBJ2-6
v_gene: TRBV11-1
len: 15
CDR3nt: TGTGCCAGCAGCTTAACAGGGTCTGGGGCCAACGTCCTGACTTTC
CDR3aa: CASSLTGSGANVLTF

abundance: .
d_gene: .
j_gene: TRBJ2-5
v_gene: TRBV11-2
len: 14
CDR3nt: TGTGCCAGCAGCTTCAGACTATCAGAAGAGACCCAGTACTTC
CDR3aa: CASSFRLSEETQYF

abundance: .
d_gene: .
j_gene: TRBJ2-7
v_gene: TRBV7-9
len: 16
CDR3nt: TGTGCCAGCAGCTCGCACTGGACAAGAATTTCCTACGAGCAGTACTTC
CDR3aa: CASSSHWTRISYEQYF

abundance: .
d_gene: .
j_gene: TRBJ2-7
v_gene: TRBV7-2
len: 15
CDR3nt: TGTGCCAGCAGCTGGACCGGGGGACTTTCCTACGAGCAGTACTTC
CDR3aa: CASSWTGGLSYEQYF

abundance: .
d_gene: TRBD2
j_gene: TRBJ2-3
v_gene: TRBV7-3
len: 15
CDR3nt: TGTGCCAGCAGCTTGACTAGCGGGGTGATAGATACGCAGTATTTT
CDR3aa: CASSLTSGVIDTQYF

abundance: .
d_gene: TRBD1
j_gene: TRBJ1-2
v_gene: TRBV4-1
len: 15
CDR3nt: TGCGCCAGCAGCCTCCAGACAGGGCCTAACTATGGCTACACCTTC
CDR3aa: CASSLQTGPNYGYTF

abundance: .
d_gene: .
j_gene: TRBJ2-7
v_gene: TRBV30
len: 11
CDR3nt: TGTGCCTGGGGCCGGTCCTACGAGCAGTACTTC
CDR3aa: CAWGRSYEQYF

abundance: .
d_gene: .
j_gene: TRBJ2-5
v_gene: TRBV2
len: 15
CDR3nt: TGTGCCAGCACCCCCGGCAGGCAGACCCAAGAGACCCAGTACTTC
CDR3aa: CASTPGRQTQETQYF

abundance: .
d_gene: TRBD1
j_gene: TRBJ2-5
v_gene: TRBV2
len: 12
CDR3nt: TGTGCCAGCAGCGGGACAGAAGAGACCCAGTACTTC
CDR3aa: CASSGTEETQYF

abundance: .
d_gene: .
j_gene: TRBJ1-5
v_gene: TRBV3-1/TRBV3-2
len: 13
CDR3nt: TGTGCCAGCAGCCATGGCGGCGTTCAGCCCCAGCATTTT
CDR3aa: CASSHGGVQPQHF

abundance: .
d_gene: TRBD1
j_gene: TRBJ2-2
v_gene: TRBV18
len: 15
CDR3nt: TGTGCCAGCTCACTGGGGACAGTCAACACCGGGGAGCTGTTTTTT
CDR3aa: CASSLGTVNTGELFF

abundance: .
d_gene: TRBD2
j_gene: TRBJ2-7
v_gene: TRBV10-2
len: 15
CDR3nt: TGCGCCAGCAAGCAAACTAGCGGGAGCATCAACGAGCAGTACTTC
CDR3aa: CASKQTSGSINEQYF

abundance: .
d_gene: TRBD2
j_gene: TRBJ2-2
v_gene: TRBV3-1/TRBV3-2
len: 15
CDR3nt: TGTGCCAGCAGTCCTAGCGGGGGGATCGCCGGGGAGCTGTTTTTT
CDR3aa: CASSPSGGIAGELFF

abundance: .
d_gene: .
j_gene: TRBJ2-5
v_gene: TRBV9
len: 16
CDR3nt: TGTGCCAGCAGCGTAGCTCTTTCAGGGGCCTCCGAGACCCAGTACTTC
CDR3aa: CASSVALSGASETQYF

abundance: .
d_gene: TRBD2
j_gene: TRBJ2-1
v_gene: TRBV4-1
len: 19
CDR3nt: TGCGCCAGCAGCCAAGATCTTAGTAGCGGGGGGATCTCCTACAATGAGCAGTTCTTC
CDR3aa: CASSQDLSSGGISYNEQFF

abundance: .
d_gene: TRBD1
j_gene: TRBJ1-6
v_gene: TRBV6-2/TRBV6-3
len: 17
CDR3nt: TGTGCCAGCAGTTACTTGGCAGGGGGAACCTATAATTCACCCCTCCACTTT
CDR3aa: CASSYLAGGTYNSPLHF

abundance: .
d_gene: .
j_gene: TRBJ2-1
v_gene: TRBV7-3
len: 15
CDR3nt: TGTGCCAGCAGCTTAGGGGGGGCCATGTCCAATGAGCAGTTCTTC
CDR3aa: CASSLGGAMSNEQFF

abundance: .
d_gene: TRBD1
j_gene: TRBJ1-1
v_gene: TRBV5-1
len: 16
CDR3nt: TGCGCCAGCAGCCCTACGGGACAGGCCTGGGGAACTGAAGCTTTCTTT
CDR3aa: CASSPTGQAWGTEAFF

abundance: .
d_gene: .
j_gene: TRBJ1-1
v_gene: TRBV7-9
len: 12
CDR3nt: TGTGCCAGCAGCCAGTCGGGAACTGAAGCTTTCTTT
CDR3aa: CASSQSGTEAFF

abundance: .
d_gene: TRBD1
j_gene: TRBJ1-2
v_gene: TRBV6-6
len: 14
CDR3nt: TGTGCCAGCAGCCATAGAGGGACAGATAATGGCTACACCTTC
CDR3aa: CASSHRGTDNGYTF

abundance: .
d_gene: TRBD2
j_gene: TRBJ2-1
v_gene: TRBV9
len: 17
CDR3nt: TGTGCCAGCAGCGTAGAGGCTAGCGGGGGGTCCTACAATGAGCAGTTCTTC
CDR3aa: CASSVEASGGSYNEQFF

abundance: .
d_gene: TRBD2
j_gene: TRBJ2-2
v_gene: TRBV18
len: 15
CDR3nt: TGTGCCAGCTCACCGATAGGCGGGAGCCTGGGGGAGCTGTTTTTT
CDR3aa: CASSPIGGSLGELFF

abundance: .
d_gene: .
j_gene: TRBJ2-5
v_gene: TRBV12-3/TRBV12-4
len: 13
CDR3nt: TGTGCCAGCAGTTTTCAGGGGCGCGAGACCCAGTACTTC
CDR3aa: CASSFQGRETQYF

abundance: .
d_gene: TRBD1
j_gene: TRBJ2-6
v_gene: TRBV27
len: 18
CDR3nt: TGTGCCAGCAGTCTCCGGGACAGGGTTAACTCTGGGGCCAACGTCCTGACTTTC
CDR3aa: CASSLRDRVNSGANVLTF

abundance: .
d_gene: .
j_gene: TRBJ2-3
v_gene: TRBV9
len: 14
CDR3nt: TGTGCCAGCAGCCTCACAGGGACCACAGATACGCAGTATTTT
CDR3aa: CASSLTGTTDTQYF

abundance: .
d_gene: TRBD1
j_gene: TRBJ1-4
v_gene: TRBV4-2
len: 17
CDR3nt: TGTGCCAGCAGCCAAGATGCAGGGGGCGAGATGTCTGAAAAACTGTTTTTT
CDR3aa: CASSQDAGGEMSEKLFF

abundance: .
d_gene: .
j_gene: TRBJ2-2
v_gene: TRBV3-1/TRBV3-2
len: 12
CDR3nt: TGTGCCAGCAGCCCAGGTTCCGGGGAGCTGTTTTTT
CDR3aa: CASSPGSGELFF

abundance: once
d_gene: .
j_gene: TRBJ2-6
v_gene: TRBV6-6
len: 15
CDR3nt: TGTGCCAGCAGTTACCTGGCCTCTGGGGCCAACGTCCTGACTTTC
CDR3aa: CASSYLASGANVLTF

abundance: .
d_gene: TRBD1
j_gene: TRBJ1-5
v_gene: TRBV6-5
len: 14
CDR3nt: TGTGCCAGCAGGGGGTGGACAGGGAGCCAGCCCCAGCATTTT
CDR3aa: CASRGWTGSQPQHF

abundance: .
d_gene: .
j_gene: TRBJ1-3
v_gene: TRBV29-1
len: 13
CDR3nt: TGCAGCGTTGTCGGGGGTCCTGGAAACACCATATATTTT
CDR3aa: CSVVGGPGNTIYF